This T cell receptor (beta chain) was captured in a study of T-cell memory formation after mild COVID-19 listed by TCRdb under 2021. Describing the broader study: TCR sequence clusters from the two donors were largely donor specific. T-cell clones expanding and contracting after mild COVID-19 in two donors were tracked by longitudinal TCRalpha and TCRbeta repertoire sequencing. The cohort comprised two young, previously healthy adult volunteers, one female and one male. The research as a whole found: The second-wave clones that peaked on day 37 were not confirmed to be SARS-CoV-2 specific. From day 15 to 85, contracting clones showed balanced CD4/CD8 phenotypes, whereas a second wave of clones that expanded from day 15 to 37 leaned towards CD4+. The study covered only a couple of mild cases, and larger cohorts including severe cases with pre-infection samples were considered necessary. Some responding clones were detected in pre-infection memory, which suggested that pre-existing cross-reactive memory T cells had joined the SARS-CoV-2 response. Contracting CD4+ clones appeared mostly in the CM and EM memory subsets, whereas CD8+ clones were enriched in EMRA.

In its sample, this clonotype was seen a few times. Its cognate antigen has yet to be identified. No qualities accompany the bases; no much larger clone lies one base away. From the germline V gene, CDR1 is SGHRS and CDR2 is YFSETQ. The germline V end is reduced by 6 bases and the J end by 1 base; junction bases left unmatched: 4. The CDR3 numbers 14 residues from cysteine through phenylalanine. Only the CDR3 part of the read is kept: 42 bases, read in frame from the first base. Ficoll-Paque density gradient centrifugation was used to isolate PBMCs. The instrument given in TCRdb is Illumina NovaSeq 6000. TCRalpha and TCRbeta cDNA libraries were built by 5'RACE with constant-segment primers, adding sample barcodes and unique molecular identifiers. RNA was extracted from every sample with Trizol reagent. The libraries were amplified in two PCR steps, and the second step added a second sample barcode and Illumina TruSeq adapters. Libraries were sequenced on an Illumina NovaSeq with 2 x 150 bp paired-end reads. The authors' analysis ran thus. The reads were demultiplexed and collapsed into UMI-guided consensus sequences using migec v1.2.7. With mixcr v2.1.11, UMI consensuses were aligned to TRA and TRB V and J templates and assembled into clonotypes. A clonotype was counted as expanded or contracted only when both edgeR and NoisET called the clonotype significant, with the noise models trained on biological replicates. edgeR calls used a false discovery rate-adjusted p below 0.01 and a log2 fold-change threshold of 1. PCA with hierarchical clustering of max-normalized trajectories of the 1000 most abundant clonotypes was used as exploratory dynamics analysis. Separately sequenced CD4+ and CD8+ repertoires were used to assign a CD4 or CD8 phenotype to each responding clone. Through fastp at Q25 and MiXCR, TCRdb rebuilt clones from the public reads, retaining in-frame beta chains. Rows are combined by CDR3 protein, so each entry shows the most common genes and DNA. It is TCRdb's table, rather than the study itself, that gives the V and J calls and clone size. The sample profile shows 220,000 or so distinct CDR3 sequences; over 7.5% of them were found once. 3.5% of the sample is in the top ten clones.

Sequences were obtained from PBMCs or a T cell subset sorted from them (not recorded which). This sequence was found in a man younger than 35 who had mild COVID-19 (a few samples of this study predate the infection). The sample titles of this study are shuffled in the database, so cell type and time point are left out; the donor was told from shared clones. The chain couples TRBV5-1 to TRBJ2-5, with TRBD1 matching 9 junction bases. The CDR3 protein is CASTGQGFQETQYF. Here is the DNA: TGCGCCAGCACCGGACAGGGGTTCCAAGAGACCCAGTACTTC.